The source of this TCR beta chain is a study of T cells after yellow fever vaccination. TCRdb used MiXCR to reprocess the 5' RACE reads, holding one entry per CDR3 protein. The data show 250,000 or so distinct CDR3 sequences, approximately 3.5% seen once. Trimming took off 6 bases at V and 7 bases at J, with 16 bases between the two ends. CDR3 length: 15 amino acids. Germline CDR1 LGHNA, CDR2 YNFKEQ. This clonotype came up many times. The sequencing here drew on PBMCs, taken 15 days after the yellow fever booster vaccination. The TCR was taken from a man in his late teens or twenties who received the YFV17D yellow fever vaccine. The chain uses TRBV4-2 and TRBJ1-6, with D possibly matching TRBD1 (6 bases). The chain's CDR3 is CASRQDSSGNSPLHF. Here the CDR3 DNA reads TGTGCCAGCAGACAGGACAGCTCGGGGAATTCACCCCTCCACTTT.